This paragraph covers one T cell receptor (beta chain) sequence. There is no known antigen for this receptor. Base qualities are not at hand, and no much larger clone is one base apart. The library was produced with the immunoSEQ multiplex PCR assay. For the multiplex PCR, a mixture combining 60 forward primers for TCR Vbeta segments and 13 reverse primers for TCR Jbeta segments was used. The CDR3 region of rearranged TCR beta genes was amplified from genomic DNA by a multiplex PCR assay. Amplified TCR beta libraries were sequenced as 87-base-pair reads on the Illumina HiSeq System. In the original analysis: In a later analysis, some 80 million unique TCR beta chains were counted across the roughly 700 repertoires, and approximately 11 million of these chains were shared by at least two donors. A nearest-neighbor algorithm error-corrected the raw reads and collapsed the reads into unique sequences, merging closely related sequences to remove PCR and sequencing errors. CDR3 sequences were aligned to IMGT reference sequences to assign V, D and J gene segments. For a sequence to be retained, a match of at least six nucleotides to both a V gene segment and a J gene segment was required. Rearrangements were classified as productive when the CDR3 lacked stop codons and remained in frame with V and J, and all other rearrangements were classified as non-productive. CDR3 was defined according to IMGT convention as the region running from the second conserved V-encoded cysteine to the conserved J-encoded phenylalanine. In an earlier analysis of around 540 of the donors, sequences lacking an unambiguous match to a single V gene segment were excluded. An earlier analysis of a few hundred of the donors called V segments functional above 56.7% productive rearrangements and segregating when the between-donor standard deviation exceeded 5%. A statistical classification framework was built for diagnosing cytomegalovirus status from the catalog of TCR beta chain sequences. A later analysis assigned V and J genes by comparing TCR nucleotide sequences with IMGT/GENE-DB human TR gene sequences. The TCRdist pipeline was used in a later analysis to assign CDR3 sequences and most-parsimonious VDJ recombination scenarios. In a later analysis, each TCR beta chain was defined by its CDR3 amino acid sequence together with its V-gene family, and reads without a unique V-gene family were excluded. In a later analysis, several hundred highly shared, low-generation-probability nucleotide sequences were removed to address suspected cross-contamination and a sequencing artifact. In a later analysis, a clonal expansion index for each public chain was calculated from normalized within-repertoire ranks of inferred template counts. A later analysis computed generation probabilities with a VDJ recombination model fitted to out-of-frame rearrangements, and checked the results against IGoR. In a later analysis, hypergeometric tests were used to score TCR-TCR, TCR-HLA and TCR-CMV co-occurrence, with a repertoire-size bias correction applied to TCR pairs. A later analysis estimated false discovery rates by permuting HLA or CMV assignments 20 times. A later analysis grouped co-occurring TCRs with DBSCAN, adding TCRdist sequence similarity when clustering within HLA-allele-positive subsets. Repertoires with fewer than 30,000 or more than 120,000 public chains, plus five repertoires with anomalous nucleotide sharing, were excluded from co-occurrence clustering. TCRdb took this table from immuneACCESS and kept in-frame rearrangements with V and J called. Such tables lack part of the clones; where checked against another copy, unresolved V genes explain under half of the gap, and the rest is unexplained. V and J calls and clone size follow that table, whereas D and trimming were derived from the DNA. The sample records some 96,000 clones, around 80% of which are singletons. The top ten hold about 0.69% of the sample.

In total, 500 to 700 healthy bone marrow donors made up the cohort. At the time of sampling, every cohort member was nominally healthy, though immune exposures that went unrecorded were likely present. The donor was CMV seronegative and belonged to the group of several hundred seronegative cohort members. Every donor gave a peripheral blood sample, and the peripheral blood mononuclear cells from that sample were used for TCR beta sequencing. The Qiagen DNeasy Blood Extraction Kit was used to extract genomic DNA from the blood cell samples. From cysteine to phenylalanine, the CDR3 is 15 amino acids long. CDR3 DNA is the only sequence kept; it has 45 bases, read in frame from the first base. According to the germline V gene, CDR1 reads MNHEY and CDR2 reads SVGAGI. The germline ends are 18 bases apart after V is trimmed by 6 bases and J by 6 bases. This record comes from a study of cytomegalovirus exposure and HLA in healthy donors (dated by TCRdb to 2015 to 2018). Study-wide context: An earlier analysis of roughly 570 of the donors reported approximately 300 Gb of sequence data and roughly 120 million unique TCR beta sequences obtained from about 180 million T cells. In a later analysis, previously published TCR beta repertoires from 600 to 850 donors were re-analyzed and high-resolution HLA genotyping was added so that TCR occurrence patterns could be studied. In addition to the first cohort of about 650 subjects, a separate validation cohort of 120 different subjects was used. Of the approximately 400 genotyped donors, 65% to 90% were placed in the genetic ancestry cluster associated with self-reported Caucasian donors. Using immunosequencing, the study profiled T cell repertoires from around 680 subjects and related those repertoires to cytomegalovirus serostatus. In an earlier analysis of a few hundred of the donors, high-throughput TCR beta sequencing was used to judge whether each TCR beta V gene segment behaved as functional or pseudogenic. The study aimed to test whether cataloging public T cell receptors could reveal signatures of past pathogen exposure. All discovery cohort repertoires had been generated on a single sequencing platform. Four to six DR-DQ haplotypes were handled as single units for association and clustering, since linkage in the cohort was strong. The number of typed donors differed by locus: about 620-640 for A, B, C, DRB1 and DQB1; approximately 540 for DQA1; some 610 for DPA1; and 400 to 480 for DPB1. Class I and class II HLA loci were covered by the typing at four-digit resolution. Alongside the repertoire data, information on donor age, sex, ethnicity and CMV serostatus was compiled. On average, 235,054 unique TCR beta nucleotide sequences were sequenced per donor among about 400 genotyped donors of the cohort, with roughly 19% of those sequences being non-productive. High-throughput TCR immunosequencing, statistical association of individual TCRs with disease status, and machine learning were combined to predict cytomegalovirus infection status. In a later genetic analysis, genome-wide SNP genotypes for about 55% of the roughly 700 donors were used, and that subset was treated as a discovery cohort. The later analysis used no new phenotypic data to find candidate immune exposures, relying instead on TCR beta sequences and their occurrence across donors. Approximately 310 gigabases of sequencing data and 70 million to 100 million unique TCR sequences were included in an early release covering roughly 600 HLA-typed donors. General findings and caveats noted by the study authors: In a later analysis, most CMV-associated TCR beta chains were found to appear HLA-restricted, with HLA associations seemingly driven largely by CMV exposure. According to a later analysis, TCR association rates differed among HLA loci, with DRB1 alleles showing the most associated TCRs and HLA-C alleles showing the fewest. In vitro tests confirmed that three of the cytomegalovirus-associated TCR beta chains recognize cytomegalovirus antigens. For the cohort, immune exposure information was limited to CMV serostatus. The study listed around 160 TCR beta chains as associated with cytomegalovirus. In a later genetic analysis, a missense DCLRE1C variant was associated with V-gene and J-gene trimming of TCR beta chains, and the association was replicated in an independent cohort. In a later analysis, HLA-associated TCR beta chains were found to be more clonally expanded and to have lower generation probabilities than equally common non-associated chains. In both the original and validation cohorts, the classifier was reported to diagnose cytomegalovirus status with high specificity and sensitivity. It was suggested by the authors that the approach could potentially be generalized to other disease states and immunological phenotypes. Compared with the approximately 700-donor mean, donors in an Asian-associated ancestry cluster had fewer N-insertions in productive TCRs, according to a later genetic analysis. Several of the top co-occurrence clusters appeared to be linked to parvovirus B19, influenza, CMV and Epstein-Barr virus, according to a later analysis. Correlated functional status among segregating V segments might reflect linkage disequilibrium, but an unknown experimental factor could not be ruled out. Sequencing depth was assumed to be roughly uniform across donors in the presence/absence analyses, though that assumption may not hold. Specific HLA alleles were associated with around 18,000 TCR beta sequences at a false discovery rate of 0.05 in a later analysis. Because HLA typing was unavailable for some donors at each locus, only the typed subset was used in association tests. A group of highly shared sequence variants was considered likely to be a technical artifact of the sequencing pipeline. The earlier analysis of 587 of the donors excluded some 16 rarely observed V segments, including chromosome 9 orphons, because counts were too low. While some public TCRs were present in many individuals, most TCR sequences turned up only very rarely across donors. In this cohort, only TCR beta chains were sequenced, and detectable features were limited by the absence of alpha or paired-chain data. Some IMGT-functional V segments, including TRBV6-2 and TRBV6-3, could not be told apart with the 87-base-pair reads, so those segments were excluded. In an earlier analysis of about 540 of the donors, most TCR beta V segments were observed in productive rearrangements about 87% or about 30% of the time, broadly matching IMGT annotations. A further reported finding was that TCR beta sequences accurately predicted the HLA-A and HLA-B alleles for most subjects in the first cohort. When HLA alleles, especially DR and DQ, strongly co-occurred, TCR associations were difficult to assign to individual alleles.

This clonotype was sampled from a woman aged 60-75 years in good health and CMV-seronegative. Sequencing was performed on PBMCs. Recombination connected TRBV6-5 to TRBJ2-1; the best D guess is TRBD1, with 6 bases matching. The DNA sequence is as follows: TGTGCCAGCAGCTGGGCAGGGGCGATTGGCAATGAGCAGTTCTTC. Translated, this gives CASSWAGAIGNEQFF.